This TCR beta chain was retrieved from a study of T cells after posttransplantation cyclophosphamide. Findings and caveats of the study: After PTCy, TRB diversity resembled that of CNI/methotrexate controls.

TCRdb's copy holds only in-frame clones and misses some; the assay was immunoSEQ multiplex PCR. The sample is made up of about 12,000 clones, none counted only once. Trimming shortened V by 7 bases and J by 8 bases, and 12 bases separated the two germline ends. The CDR3 is made up of 13 amino acids. This clone was seen repeatedly, ten times or more. What it recognizes is unknown. The sample was PBMCs. The TCR sequence derives from a middle-aged woman in good health, CMV-negative, and a related stem cell transplant donor. The chain employs TRBV12-3 or TRBV12-4 and TRBJ1-6, with D perhaps TRBD1 (5 bases). The chain's CDR3 is CASTEGADSPLHF. The CDR3 DNA reads TGTGCCAGCACCGAAGGGGCCGATTCACCCCTCCACTTT.